This T cell receptor beta chain appears in the sequencing data of a study of beta chain features in type 1 diabetes. The CDR3 totals 14 residues. With 6 bases clipped from V and 4 bases from J, the junction kept 9 bases outside the gene matches. Germline-derived CDR1 and CDR2 are SQVTM and ANQGSEA. The isolated RNA, all of it, was reverse transcribed, so expressed TCRB transcripts were what got sequenced. The average read count of naive, central memory and regulatory T cell samples was some 3.5 million. Here immunoSEQ multiplex PCR was the method, and the copy in TCRdb shows in-frame clones only, minus some. Of 200,000 to 250,000 clones listed, under 13% are singletons.

The chain couples TRBV29-1 to TRBJ2-5; 9 bases are a match to TRBD2. The sample comprised central memory CD4+ T cells from blood. This TCR was recovered from a man younger than 30 in good health. CDR3 sequence reads: CSVVGLALRETQYF. The DNA for the CDR3 is TGCAGCGTGGTGGGACTAGCTTTGCGAGAGACCCAGTACTTC.